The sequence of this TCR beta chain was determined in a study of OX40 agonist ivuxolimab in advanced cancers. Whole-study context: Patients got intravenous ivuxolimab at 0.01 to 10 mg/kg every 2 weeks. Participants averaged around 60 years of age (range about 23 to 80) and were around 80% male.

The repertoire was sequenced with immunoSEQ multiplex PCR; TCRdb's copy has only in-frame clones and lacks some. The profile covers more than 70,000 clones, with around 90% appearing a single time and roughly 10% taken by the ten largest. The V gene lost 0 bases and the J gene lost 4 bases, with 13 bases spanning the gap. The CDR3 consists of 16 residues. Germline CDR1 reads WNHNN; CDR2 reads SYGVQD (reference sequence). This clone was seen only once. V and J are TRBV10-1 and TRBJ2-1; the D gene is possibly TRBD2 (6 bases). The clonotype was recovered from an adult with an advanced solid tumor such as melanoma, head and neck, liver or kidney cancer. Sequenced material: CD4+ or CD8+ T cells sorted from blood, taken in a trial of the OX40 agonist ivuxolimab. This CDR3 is CASSESPWGTYNEQFF. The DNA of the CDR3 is TGCGCCAGCAGTGAGTCCCCCTGGGGGACTTACAATGAGCAGTTCTTC.